This entry concerns a single TCR beta chain. What it binds is not known. The V end was cut by 5 bases, the J end by 7 bases, with 18 bases between. The CDR3 runs to 15 residues. Germline V gives CDR1 PRHDT, CDR2 FYEKMQ (reference sequence). This sample is drawn from a study of identical twins. Regarding the study as a whole: With abundant cord blood beta clonotypes, insertions were fewer; memory repertoires showed no such pattern.

TCRdb reprocessed the 5' RACE reads with MiXCR, giving one entry per CDR3 protein. The data contain 1.5 million to 2 million distinct CDR3 sequences, 25% to 35% of them singletons. Healthy Caucasian individuals made up all the donors. The chain uses TRBV13 and TRBJ2-1, with D perhaps TRBD1 (5 bases). The sample was cord blood. The clonotype originates from a newborn girl in good health. CDR3 sequence (DNA): TGTGCCAGCAGCCCGTTCTGGGGCAGGGTAAATGAGCAGTTCTTC. Amino acids: CASSPFWGRVNEQFF.